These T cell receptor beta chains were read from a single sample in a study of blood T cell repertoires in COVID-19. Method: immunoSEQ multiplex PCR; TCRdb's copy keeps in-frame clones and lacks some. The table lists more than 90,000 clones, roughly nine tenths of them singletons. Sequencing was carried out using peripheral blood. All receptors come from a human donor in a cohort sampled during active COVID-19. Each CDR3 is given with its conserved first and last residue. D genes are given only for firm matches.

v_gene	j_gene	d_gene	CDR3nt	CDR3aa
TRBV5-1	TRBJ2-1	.	TGCGCCAGCAGGCCCCGCGGGACGGGCTTCTCCAATGAGCAGTTCTTC	CASRPRGTGFSNEQFF
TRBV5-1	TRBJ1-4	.	TGCGCCAGCAGCGGGGGCAGGGGTAATGAAAAACTGTTTTTT	CASSGGRGNEKLFF
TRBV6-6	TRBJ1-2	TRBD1	TGTGCCAGCAGTCCCTATACAGGGGCTAATAAAAACTATGGCTACACCTTC	CASSPYTGANKNYGYTF
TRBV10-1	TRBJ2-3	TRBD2	TGCGCCAGCAGTGAAAGGTTGGCTAGCGGGATTCGCACAGATACGCAGTATTTT	CASSERLASGIRTDTQYF
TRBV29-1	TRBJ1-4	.	TGCAGCGTTTGGGGGGTTTCGACTAATGAAAAACTGTTTTTT	CSVWGVSTNEKLFF
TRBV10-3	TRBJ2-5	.	TGTGCCATCCGCGGGGATCGAGAGACCCAGTACTTC	CAIRGDRETQYF
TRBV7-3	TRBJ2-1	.	TGTGCCAGCAGCTCCTACGGGAACTCCTACAATGAGCAGTTCTTC	CASSSYGNSYNEQFF
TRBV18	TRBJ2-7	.	TGTGCCAGCTCACCAACAGGCGGAACCTCCTACGAGCAGTACTTC	CASSPTGGTSYEQYF
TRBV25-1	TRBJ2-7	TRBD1	TGTGCCAGCAGTGAGGCAGGGGGTGACGAGCAGTACTTC	CASSEAGGDEQYF
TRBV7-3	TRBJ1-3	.	TGTGCCAGCAGCACGGGAGTACCTGGAAACACCATATATTTT	CASSTGVPGNTIYF
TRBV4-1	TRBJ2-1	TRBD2	TGCGCCAGCAGCCAACTGGGACTAGCGGGAGGCAGGGATGAGCAGTTCTTC	CASSQLGLAGGRDEQFF